Reported below is one T cell receptor beta chain. This sample was taken from a study of brain T cells in children with intractable seizures. CDR3 length: 13 amino acids. Trimming cost V 4 bases and J 5 bases, with 8 bases left between them. CDR1 is SGHDN, CDR2 FVKESK, per germline. Patients received at least one anti-epileptic drug before surgery. TCRdb's copy holds only in-frame clones and misses some; the assay was immunoSEQ multiplex PCR. Among 75,000 to 80,000 clones, approximately 94% were seen once, and the ten largest hold 1.5% to 1.7%. The chain carries TRBV14 and TRBJ2-2; no clear D. The receptor was derived from a boy younger than two with tuberous sclerosis and intractable seizures. Sample: peripheral blood, taken at surgery. Here the CDR3 DNA reads TGTGCCAGCAGCCTGATAGAAACCGGGGAGCTGTTTTTT. Its translation: CASSLIETGELFF. Variable domain in full (rest from reference TRBV14 and TRBJ2-2): EAGVTQFPSHSVIEKGQTVTLRCDPISGHDNLYWYRRVMGKEIKFLLHFVKESKQDESGMPNNRFLAERTGGTYSTLKVQPAELEDSGVYFCASSLIETGELFFGEGSRLTVL.